The 15 T cell receptor beta chains listed next were all sequenced from one sample in a study of spatial heterogeneity in lung cancer. Their antigen targets remain unknown. Study-wide points: Tumors with more nonsynonymous mutations had more expanded intratumoral alpha and beta TCRs.

One entry per CDR3 protein results from TCRdb running MiXCR on the 5' RACE reads. The table records 1,500 to 1,800 distinct CDR3 sequences, about a tenth of them present only once. Regarding time point: sample taken at primary tumor resection. Sequencing used lung tumor tissue, obtained at surgery. All receptors derive from a female donor with early-stage non-small cell lung cancer.

By proportion, this clonotype is medium-sized. Found in a library prepared for alpha chains, this beta chain is an off-target read, and its abundance has little meaning. V gene TRBV6-5 combines with J gene TRBJ2-3, with 9 bases aligning to TRBD1. Trimming removed 2 bases from V and 2 bases from J; junction bases left unmatched: 5. The CDR3 is 16 amino acids. Germline CDR1 is MNHEY and CDR2 is SVGAGI. The CDR3 reads CASSYTGTGHTDTQYF. CDR3 bases: TGTGCCAGCAGTTACACCGGGACAGGGCACACAGATACGCAGTATTTT.

In this sample, this clonotype is large. Because the library targeted alpha chains, this beta chain is an off-target read whose size means little. The rearrangement uses TRBV6-5 and TRBJ2-7; D uncertain. The germline gives CDR1 MNHEY, CDR2 SVGAGI. The CDR3 totals 13 residues. Between the trimmed V and J ends, which lost 6 bases and 2 bases, there was a span of 11 bases. The CDR3 nucleotides read TGTGCCAGCAGCCGCCTCGGTACCTACGAGCAGTACTTC. The encoded protein is CASSRLGTYEQYF.

This clonotype is large (0.1 to 1%) in the sample. This beta chain represents an off-target read in a library built for alpha chains; its size is of limited meaning. V and J are TRBV20-1 and TRBJ2-3; D may be TRBD1 or TRBD2 (5 bases each). Looked up from germline, CDR1 is DFQATT and CDR2 is SNEGSKA (reference sequence). V shed 3 bases and J shed 0 bases, with 19 bases lying between them. This CDR3 spans 17 amino acids. The CDR3 reads CSARRLQGPLSTDTQYF. For the CDR3, the DNA is TGCAGTGCTAGGCGTCTTCAGGGACCCCTTAGCACAGATACGCAGTATTTT.

By share, this clonotype ranks as medium-sized. This beta chain turned up in a library designed for alpha chains; as an off-target read, its abundance says little. The gene calls are TRBV7-2 and TRBJ2-1, with 9 bases matching TRBD2. Trimming cost V 5 bases and J 14 bases; bases outside gene matches: 13. Germline V CDR1 and CDR2: SGHTA, FQGNSA. The CDR3 has 14 amino acids. CDR3 amino acids: CASSPTGTSSVKFF. The CDR3 nucleotides are TGTGCCAGCAGCCCCACCGGGACTAGCTCCGTTAAGTTCTTC.

This clonotype rates as medium-sized. This beta chain slipped into a library made for alpha chains as a stray read, so its size is not meaningful. The chain couples TRBV11-2 to TRBJ2-3; D remains unclear. Germline V lookup: CDR1 SGHAT, CDR2 FQNNGV. Deletions cut 1 base from V and 6 bases from J, with 8 bases between. CDR3 length: 13 residues. The CDR3 here is CASSLVGADTQYF. CDR3 bases: TGTGCCAGCAGCTTAGTTGGAGCCGATACGCAGTATTTT.

This clonotype is judged medium-sized. This beta chain is a stray read from a library made for alpha chains; its abundance is not meaningful. The rearrangement joins TRBV12-3 or TRBV12-4 to TRBJ1-5, with a tentative D call TRBD1 (5 bases). CDR3 length: 16 amino acids. Trimming removed 3 bases from V and 2 bases from J, with 14 bases in between. In nucleotides, the CDR3 is TGTGCCAGCAGTTTTGGCAGGGACGGTGGCAATCAGCCCCAGCATTTT. This encodes CASSFGRDGGNQPQHF.

Relative to its sample, this clonotype is medium-sized. This beta chain represents an off-target read in a library built for alpha chains; its size is of limited meaning. The chain combines TRBV20-1 with TRBJ2-5; D gene ambiguous. The CDR3 is made up of 16 amino acids. Between the trimmed V and J ends, which lost 0 bases and 1 base, there was a span of 15 bases. The V gene's germline CDR1 is DFQATT and CDR2 SNEGSKA (reference sequence). As DNA, the CDR3 is TGCAGTGCTAGAGATTACAGTAAACTCCCCCAAGAGACCCAGTACTTC. This encodes CSARDYSKLPQETQYF.

This clonotype qualifies as medium-sized. This beta chain appears as a stray read in a library generated for alpha chains; its size is not informative. The chain couples TRBV7-2 to TRBJ1-2, with D unclear. Germline lookup yields CDR1 SGHTA and CDR2 FQGNSA. The CDR3 spans 14 residues. V gave up 5 bases and J gave up 1 base, with 11 bases separating them. CDR3 amino acids: CASSRGGGNYGYTF. In nucleotides, the CDR3 is TGTGCCAGCAGCCGAGGAGGCGGTAACTATGGCTACACCTTC.

With respect to this clonotype: The size of this beta chain means little, since it is a stray read in a library made for alpha chains. The rearrangement joins TRBV28 to TRBJ1-1; possible D gene TRBD1, 5 bases. This CDR3 has 14 amino acids. Trimming shortened V by 1 base and J by 1 base, and 7 bases separated the two germline ends. CDR1 is MDHEN and CDR2 is SYDVKM in the germline V gene. The CDR3 DNA follows: TGTGCCAGCAGTTTATCCGGGGCGAACACTGAAGCTTTCTTT. This encodes CASSLSGANTEAFF.

This clonotype is labeled medium-sized. This beta chain is off target for a library built for alpha chains, so its abundance means little. The J gene is TRBJ2-7, the V gene TRBV5-4; 14 bases match TRBD2. The CDR3 is 16 amino acids. The germline V gene has CDR1 SGHNT and CDR2 YYREEE (reference sequence). The ends lost 0 bases at V and 2 bases at J; junction bases unmatched: 1. The CDR3 sequence is CASSLATSGGAYEQYF. In nucleotides, the CDR3 is TGTGCCAGCAGCTTGGCGACTAGCGGGGGGGCCTACGAGCAGTACTTC.

Concerning this clonotype: With the library built for alpha chains, this beta chain is off target and its frequency is not meaningful. The chain joins TRBV7-2 to TRBJ1-1; D unresolved. Germline V gives CDR1 SGHTA, CDR2 FQGNSA. Between the trimmed V and J ends, which lost 3 bases and 5 bases, there was a span of 13 bases. This CDR3 comprises 14 residues. CDR3: CASSFKGAGTEAFF. The CDR3 bases are TGTGCCAGCAGCTTTAAGGGAGCCGGAACTGAAGCTTTCTTT.

About this clonotype: In a library made to pick up alpha chains, this beta chain is a stray read with a size that means little. V and J are TRBV20-1 and TRBJ2-3; possibly TRBD1 or TRBD2 for D (6 bases each). The germline CDR1 and CDR2 sequences are DFQATT and SNEGSKA (reference sequence). The CDR3 contains 16 residues. Between the trimmed V and J ends, which lost 2 bases and 6 bases, there was a span of 21 bases. This CDR3 reads CSARPPWPKGGDTQYF. DNA for the CDR3: TGCAGTGCTAGACCCCCCTGGCCCAAAGGGGGGGATACGCAGTATTTT.

By its share, this clonotype is medium-sized. Within a library made for alpha chains, this beta chain is off target, and its count is uninformative. V gene TRBV7-2 combines with J gene TRBJ2-2, with 8 bases identical to TRBD2. With V trimmed by 5 bases and J by 2 bases, 4 bases remained unmatched. There are 15 residues in the CDR3. Germline CDR1 is SGHTA and CDR2 is FQGNSA. The CDR3 nucleotides read TGTGCCAGCAGCACTAGCGGATCAAACACCGGGGAGCTGTTTTTT. As protein: CASSTSGSNTGELFF.

This clonotype is medium-sized by share. This beta chain is an unintended read in a library built for alpha chains; its size means little. The chain uses TRBV27 and TRBJ2-7; 13 positions match TRBD2. The ends lost 9 bases at V and 0 bases at J; junction bases unmatched: 2. The germline CDR1 and CDR2 sequences are MNHEY and SMNVEV (reference sequence). This CDR3 region has 14 residues. The CDR3, as DNA: TGTGCCAGTGGACTAGCGGGAGCCTCCTACGAGCAGTACTTC. Residues: CASGLAGASYEQYF.

In its sample, this clonotype ranks as medium-sized. Within a library made for alpha chains, this beta chain is off target, and its count is uninformative. V and J are TRBV6-2 or TRBV6-3 and TRBJ2-7, with TRBD2 identical over 11 bases. The CDR3 is 15 residues long. Germline lookup yields CDR1 MNHEY and CDR2 SVGEGT. Trimming at V came to 6 bases and at J to 2 bases, leaving 6 bases not matched to a gene. CDR3 residues: CASRTGTSGTYEQYF. The CDR3 nucleotides read TGTGCCAGCAGAACCGGGACTAGCGGAACCTACGAGCAGTACTTC.